This TCR beta chain was sequenced for a study of T cell clusters in autoimmune cytopenias. Points from the study as a whole: Comparing secondary cytopenia with chronic lymphocytic leukemia showed no cluster-lack signature, apparently masked by lymphoma repertoire. Primary autoimmune cytopenia patients appeared to lack physiological T cell clusters present in healthy donors.

One tube held mixed TRB-A and TRB-B primer pools for touch-down PCR. TCRdb re-called the multiplex PCR reads; every CDR3 protein appears as one record, without DNA. The repertoire table contains 4,500 to 7,000 distinct CDR3 sequences. TRB amplification used 200 to 250 ng of peripheral blood genomic DNA. The CDR3 has 12 residues. Germline V gene sequence: CDR1 SGHRS, CDR2 YFSETQ. About this clonotype itself: Its antigen is unidentified.

This TCR derives from a human donor with an autoimmune cytopenia or autoimmune hepatitis (not recorded which). The V call is TRBV5-1, the J call TRBJ1-2; TCRdb calls TRBD1, which cannot be checked without DNA. The sequenced sample consisted of peripheral blood. CDR3 protein: CASSRDIYGYTF.